These 7 T cell receptor beta chains came from one sample sequenced in a study of T cells in localized non-small cell lung cancer. Profiling relied on immunoSEQ multiplex PCR, and the TCRdb table lists in-frame clones only, not all of them. The sample has roughly 72,000 clones; roughly nine tenths are singletons. The starting material was peripheral blood, obtained before any cancer treatment. The source is a male donor aged 60 or over with stage III squamous cell lung carcinoma.

This clone has just one count. The chain combines TRBV7-9 with TRBJ1-1; D unclear. Trimming removed 3 bases from V and 4 bases from J, with 12 bases in between. Germline lookup yields CDR1 SEHNR and CDR2 FQNEAQ (reference sequence). This CDR3 has 14 amino acids. The CDR3 DNA reads TGTGCCAGCAGCTTCGGAGCAGCATTCACTGAAGCTTTCTTT. Amino acid sequence: CASSFGAAFTEAFF.

The rearrangement uses TRBV4-2 and TRBJ1-6; D unclear. Germline CDR1 and CDR2: LGHNA and YNFKEQ. The V end was cut by 1 base, the J end by 5 bases, with 12 bases between. CDR3 length: 16 residues. In DNA, the CDR3 is TGTGCCAGCAGCCAAGTAAGAGTGACGGATAATTCACCCCTCCACTTT. It encodes CASSQVRVTDNSPLHF.

The chain recombines TRBV5-1 with TRBJ1-1, with D uncertain. The V gene lost 1 base and the J gene lost 2 bases, with 9 bases spanning the gap. CDR3 size: 14 residues. The germline V gene encodes CDR1 SGHRS and CDR2 YFSETQ. CDR3 coding DNA: TGCGCCAGCAGCTTGTACGGTCCTAACACTGAAGCTTTCTTT. Protein sequence: CASSLYGPNTEAFF.

The genes are TRBV6-1 and TRBJ2-5; TRBD1 might be the D (6 bases). Trimming left V 7 bases short and J 4 bases short, with 16 bases between. This CDR3 spans 14 amino acids. CDR1 MNHNS and CDR2 SASEGT come from the germline V gene. The CDR3 DNA follows: TGTGCCAGCATGGCCCCTTCAGGGGTAGAGACCCAGTACTTC. This codes for CASMAPSGVETQYF.

This chain connects TRBV28 to TRBJ2-1; TRBD2 agrees at 8 bases. Losses at the gene ends were 6 bases for V and 8 bases for J; bases not matched to a gene: 9. This CDR3 spans 14 amino acids. CDR1 and CDR2 from the germline V gene are MDHEN and SYDVKM. The CDR3 reads CASRPGGTRDEQFF. CDR3 nucleotides: TGTGCCAGCAGGCCGGGGGGGACCCGCGATGAGCAGTTCTTC.

This clone has only one observation. V and J are TRBV2 and TRBJ2-7; TRBD1 matches at 8 bases. The CDR3 sequence is 13 residues long. J lost 0 bases, V lost 10 bases, and 5 bases had no gene match. Germline V gene lookup returns CDR1 SNHLY and CDR2 FYNNEI. CDR3 amino acids: CATNRGTSYEQYF. As DNA, the CDR3 is TGTGCCACCAACAGGGGGACCTCCTACGAGCAGTACTTC.

The J gene is TRBJ1-2, the V gene TRBV5-4; no firm D call. The CDR3 loop spans 15 amino acids. Trimming pared 3 bases from V and 0 bases from J, leaving 12 bases between. Germline V gene data show CDR1 as SGHNT and CDR2 as YYREEE (reference sequence). In DNA form, the CDR3 reads TGTGCCAGCAGCTATACACGGCGAACTAACTATGGCTACACCTTC. Translating it yields CASSYTRRTNYGYTF.